Each of the 12 T cell receptor beta chains below was sequenced from the same sample in a study of patients and donors after allogeneic stem cell transplantation. One entry per CDR3 protein, called by TCRdb with MiXCR from the RT-PCR reads. The sample has about 960,000 distinct CDR3 sequences; about a sixth are singletons. Sequenced material: blood, either unsorted or a sorted T cell fraction (not recorded which). The receptors originated from a human donor who was either an allogeneic HSCT recipient or a stem cell or donor lymphocyte infusion donor (not recorded which). It is not recorded whose cells these are; they may come from a transplant donor.

The chain recombines TRBV2 with TRBJ2-1, with TRBD2 identical over 7 bases. Germline loops: CDR1 SNHLY, CDR2 FYNNEI. V shed 8 bases, J shed 9 bases, and the junction held 16 bases outside the gene matches. The CDR3 length is 15 residues. The CDR3 region is CASVTGTTSRGEQFF. CDR3 bases: TGTGCCAGCGTAACCGGGACTACCTCCCGGGGTGAGCAGTTCTTC.

This clonotype was observed a handful of times. The rearrangement links TRBV20-1 to TRBJ2-7; TRBD1 is a possible D gene (6 bases). Germline V gene data show CDR1 as DFQATT and CDR2 as SNEGSKA (reference sequence). The V and J ends lost 4 bases and 5 bases respectively, with 12 bases between them. The CDR3 totals 12 residues. The CDR3, as DNA: TGCAGTGCTATATCAGGGGAAGACGAGCAGTACTTC. As protein: CSAISGEDEQYF.

The J gene is TRBJ2-3, the V gene TRBV9; a possible D gene is TRBD2 (6 bases). CDR1 is SGDLS and CDR2 is YYNGEE in the germline V gene. The ends were cut back, 4 bases at V and 1 base at J, with 16 bases in the middle. The CDR3 sequence is 16 residues long. Written as DNA, the CDR3 is TGTGCCAGCAGCCCGGGAACCAGGGAGGGCACAGATACGCAGTATTTT. Protein product: CASSPGTREGTDTQYF.

Here the CDR3 DNA reads TGTGCCACCAGTGAGGCCGGGACGGGAAACCAAGAGACCCAGTACTTC. It codes for CATSEAGTGNQETQYF. This chain uses TRBV24-1 with TRBJ2-5, with D possibly being TRBD1 or TRBD2 (5 bases each). The CDR3 runs to 16 residues. From germline, CDR1 is KGHDR and CDR2 SFDVKD. Trimming took off 4 bases at V and 0 bases at J, with 14 bases between the two ends.

Only one count was recorded for this clonotype. A read error may produce the germline difference seen at one junction end. The V gene is TRBV6-1, the J gene TRBJ2-3, with unresolved D. The CDR3 extends over 15 amino acids. CDR1 is MNHNS, CDR2 SASEGT, per germline. CDR3 nucleotide sequence: TGTGCCAGCAGCCCTTCGGGCCCACTCACAGATACGCGGTATTTT. Residues: CASSPSGPLTDTRYF.

The rearrangement joins TRBV4-1 to TRBJ2-7, with D tentatively TRBD2 (6 bases). CDR1 is MGHRA and CDR2 is YSYEKL in the germline V gene. With 5 bases removed from V and 4 bases from J, the gap between germline ends came to 15 bases. This CDR3 spans 14 amino acids. The chain's CDR3 is CASSGGVSGYEQYF. The DNA for the CDR3 is TGCGCCAGCAGCGGAGGGGTCTCGGGGTACGAGCAGTACTTC.

The V call is TRBV5-1, the J call TRBJ2-5; a weak D match, TRBD2 (5 bases). V lost 3 bases and J lost 1, with 13 bases in between. The CDR3 consists of 15 residues. Germline V gene data show CDR1 as SGHRS and CDR2 as YFSETQ. CDR3 sequence: CASSSAGLPQETQYF. The DNA for the CDR3 is TGCGCCAGCAGCTCGGCCGGACTCCCCCAAGAGACCCAGTACTTC.

This clonotype has just a few counts. The chain uses TRBV11-2 and TRBJ2-1; unclear D gene. With 4 bases removed from V and 0 bases from J, the gap between germline ends came to 16 bases. The germline CDR1 and CDR2 sequences are SGHAT and FQNNGV. The CDR3 totals 17 residues. The CDR3 here is CASSSAGWRGSYNEQFF. The CDR3, as DNA: TGTGCCAGCAGCTCCGCCGGGTGGCGAGGCTCCTACAATGAGCAGTTCTTC. The full variable domain, its missing parts supplied by reference TRBV11-2 and TRBJ2-1, is EAGVAQSPRYKIIEKRQSVAFWCNPISGHATLYWYQQILGQGPKLLIQFQNNGVVDDSQLPKDRFSAERLKGVDSTLKIQPAKLEDSAVYLCASSSAGWRGSYNEQFFGPGTRLTVL.

This clonotype came up a few times. The J gene is TRBJ1-4, the V gene TRBV20-1; 11 bases line up with TRBD1. Per the germline V gene, CDR1 is DFQATT and CDR2 is SNEGSKA (reference sequence). The V and J ends lost 4 bases and 6 bases, in that order; junction bases with no gene match: 7. This CDR3 spans 15 amino acids. The CDR3 coding sequence is TGCAGTGCTAACCGGGACAGGGGGAGCTATGAAAAACTGTTTTTT. It encodes CSANRDRGSYEKLFF.

This chain uses TRBV7-9 with TRBJ2-7, with D possibly TRBD1 on 6 matching bases. This CDR3 has 14 residues. Germline V gene data show CDR1 as SEHNR and CDR2 as FQNEAQ (reference sequence). V dropped 4 bases and J dropped 2 bases, with 12 bases sitting between them. The CDR3 loop reads CASSWVDRPYEQYF. CDR3 sequence (DNA): TGTGCCAGCAGCTGGGTGGACAGACCCTACGAGCAGTACTTC.

V gene TRBV3-1 combines with J gene TRBJ2-2, with 10 positions matching TRBD2. The CDR3 loop spans 16 amino acids. The V gene end was trimmed by 2 bases and the J gene end by 8 bases; junction bases not matched to a gene: 8. Germline CDR1 LGHDT, CDR2 YNNKEL (reference sequence). DNA for the CDR3: TGTGCCAGCAGCCAAAGTCCTAGCGGGAGAATGGGGGAGCTGTTTTTT. It encodes CASSQSPSGRMGELFF.

V gene TRBV6-5 combines with J gene TRBJ2-3; TRBD2 might be the D (6 bases). Trimming cost V 1 base and J 8 bases, with 16 bases left between them. The germline CDR1 and CDR2 sequences are MNHEY and SVGAGI. There are 15 residues in the CDR3. The CDR3 loop is CASSYLPDGSRTQYF. Here the CDR3 DNA reads TGTGCCAGCAGTTACTTACCCGACGGGAGCCGTACGCAGTATTTT.